The TCR beta chain under discussion was sequenced for a study of identical twins. Study observations and caveats: Zero-insertion results could be subject to partial confounding by invariant MAIT and iNKT cells. The more abundant beta clonotypes in cord blood had fewer insertions, and memory repertoires did not show this.

In regard to this clonotype: Its antigen is currently unknown.

Germline V lookup: CDR1 DFQATT, CDR2 SNEGSKA (reference sequence). With V trimmed by 3 bases and J by 4 bases, 8 bases remained unmatched. The CDR3 has 15 residues. TCRdb re-called the 5' RACE reads through MiXCR, storing one row per CDR3 protein. The profile shows fewer than 650,000 distinct CDR3 sequences, about 7.1% of them singletons. The sample was also linked to a second study, of yellow fever vaccine responses in identical twins. Per that study: Convergence reportedly seemed to mark part of the twins' vaccine T cell response, with personalization marking the rest.

The origin of this receptor is a woman aged 18-35 years in good health. The chain is built from TRBV20-1 and TRBJ2-2; 7 bases are a match to TRBD2. The sample consisted of PBMCs. CDR3 sequence (DNA): TGCAGTGCTAGTGACCAGCGGGGACCCACCGGGGAGCTGTTTTTT. This encodes CSASDQRGPTGELFF.